Sequencing of this T cell receptor (beta chain) was carried out in a study of early T cells in non-severe SARS-CoV-2 infection. On the study more broadly: Unsorted whole blood bulk RNA was sequenced, with unpaired chains. Study-level results: Matching with VDJdb favored anti-spike CD8 responses (missing private and CD4 specificities).

Individual cDNA molecules received unique molecular identifiers during library preparation. Each CDR3 protein gets one entry after TCRdb re-called the 5' RACE reads with MiXCR. The sample holds more than 90,000 distinct CDR3 sequences; approximately 10% are singletons and the top ten take around 5.4%. Per germline, CDR1 SEHNR and CDR2 FQNEAQ (reference sequence). Deletions cut 5 bases from V and 4 bases from J, with 9 bases between. The CDR3 spans 13 residues. This clonotype was found a few times. Its antigen is not identified. This sequence joins TRBV7-9 and TRBJ2-1; D is undetermined. The TCR sequence derives from an adult who was a healthcare worker with PCR-confirmed SARS-CoV-2 infection or an uninfected control (not recorded which). The sample consisted of whole blood. The CDR3 coding sequence is TGTGCCAGCAGCCCCGACATGTACAATGAGCAGTTCTTC. This gives the protein CASSPDMYNEQFF.